This T cell receptor beta chain was sequenced during a study of technical replicates of blood from several donors (dated by TCRdb to about 2017). The library was made by the immunoSEQ multiplex PCR assay. TCRdb provides this immuneACCESS table in a form limited to in-frame rearrangements. Some clones are lacking; in checked studies, under half of them reflect an unresolved V gene, and why the rest are absent is not known. A total of about 88,000 clones appear in this sample, about 93% of them only once. The ten most abundant clones make up around 0.24% of the sample. With respect to this clone: There is no known antigen for this receptor. No base-level quality is on record; no much larger clone is a single base apart.

The receptor's source is a human donor in good health. Sequences were obtained from T cells isolated from PBMCs.

CDR3 loop: CASSVGAGLQETQYF. The base sequence is TGTGCCAGCAGCGTAGGGGCGGGGCTACAAGAGACCCAGTACTTC. The V gene is TRBV9 and the J gene is TRBJ2-5; the D segment could be TRBD2, given 6 matching bases. CDR1 and CDR2 (SGDLS, YYNGEE) derive from the germline V gene. V lost 0 bases and J lost 2 bases; the stretch between them is 11 bases long. CDR3 length: 15 amino acids, cysteine to phenylalanine. CDR3 DNA only is kept here, 45 bases in frame from base 1.